What follows is one TCR beta chain and its context. The antigen remains undetermined. The table came from immunoSEQ multiplex PCR; TCRdb's copy has only in-frame clones and leaves some out. The sample shows roughly 4,000 clones, around 66% of them seen only once. Comparators without hematopoietic cell transplant had other cancers, at least five gastrointestinal samples, and no known gastrointestinal disease. The sample originates from a study of tissue T cells after allogeneic stem cell transplantation. Whole-study findings and limits: This small cohort was clinically heterogeneous, and sampling depth was a limitation. TCR repertoires tracked anatomic similarity, regardless of disease or transplant status. The study did not identify alloreactive or antigen-specific tissue TCRs, and some clones might be persisting host cells.

Germline CDR1 is MNHNY and CDR2 is SVGAGI (reference sequence). The CDR3 has 17 amino acids. The J segment lost 5 bases and the V segment lost 5 bases, leaving 13 bases of the junction unmatched. This sequence was found in a male donor older than 55 with lung cancer. This sample comprised left colon tissue, obtained at autopsy. The chain couples TRBV6-6 to TRBJ2-1; TRBD2 agrees at 9 bases. This chain's CDR3 is CASSPHSGREGDNEQFF. CDR3 coding DNA: TGTGCCAGCAGTCCCCACTCTGGGCGGGAGGGGGACAATGAGCAGTTCTTC.